This TCR beta chain is from a study of blood T cell repertoires in COVID-19. Looking at the study overall: Samples came from the United States, Italy and Spain, spanning acute and convalescent COVID-19.

This clone was picked up one time. The authors' processing: Reference gene primer amplification yielded estimated nucleated cell counts. Assay: immunoSEQ multiplex PCR; the TCRdb copy retains only in-frame clones and omits some. The D gene and trimming were derived from the DNA, and the V and J assignments and clone size from that table. The data hold 100,000 to 150,000 clones, with roughly three quarters observed a single time. Germline lookup yields CDR1 MNHEY and CDR2 SVGAGI. There are 16 residues in the CDR3. V dropped 4 bases and J dropped 0 bases, with 13 bases sitting between them. The chain carries TRBV6-5 and TRBJ1-5, with D hard to call. What was sequenced was peripheral blood. This receptor was taken from a man between 35 and 55 years old with active or convalescent COVID-19. CDR3 sequence reads: CASSLNGRHSNQPQHF. Written as DNA, the CDR3 is TGTGCCAGCAGTTTAAACGGGAGACATAGCAATCAGCCCCAGCATTTT.